This is a list of T cell receptor beta chains from one sample in a study of shared clonotypes between healthy human individuals. Using immunoSEQ multiplex PCR, the repertoire was profiled, and TCRdb retains in-frame clones only, with some absent. Of about half a million clones in the sample, roughly 80% are singletons; the top ten hold less than 15%. Sequencing was done on a sample of PBMCs. The receptors here all came from a woman between 40 and 50 years old in good health. Some clones in this sample may be carry-over from other donors' samples. The CDR3 runs from the conserved cysteine through the conserved F or W.

j_call	v_call	cdr3_aa
TRBJ1-4	TRBV28	CASHSHRTGEKLFF
TRBJ2-7	TRBV27	CASSAGTGTYEQYF
TRBJ2-7	TRBV29-1	CSVLSRAGSPTYEQYF
TRBJ2-1	TRBV28	CASRAKRGTGINEQFF
TRBJ2-2	TRBV6-4	CASRRAGGLNTGELFF
TRBJ2-1	TRBV27	CASSIIAGEYNEQFF
TRBJ1-5	TRBV2	CASRRQGYGNQPQHF
TRBJ1-2	TRBV2	CASSEVRGSGYTF
TRBJ1-5	TRBV11-1	CASSLELGQPQHF
TRBJ2-7	TRBV14	CASSPSTRADRAPYEQYF
TRBJ2-1	TRBV6-1	CASRQTYNEQFF
TRBJ2-3	TRBV9	CASSVFGGDTQYF
TRBJ2-5	TRBV19	CASSTTRGDQETQYF
TRBJ2-3	TRBV28	CASSLRAVAGRLYF
TRBJ1-2	TRBV5-1	CASSPTGTGIGYTF
TRBJ2-5	TRBV10-1	CASSPAREGTQYF
TRBJ1-4	TRBV7-8	CASSLAAVGAGVEKLFF
TRBJ2-4	TRBV11-1	CASSLASGTGQQYF
TRBJ2-7	TRBV9	CASSVYRYGNYEHPPRQYF
TRBJ2-7	TRBV5-6	CASSLEVGAGGPGEQYF
TRBJ2-3	TRBV14	CASSPLTSGSSYTQYF
TRBJ1-1	TRBV29-1	CSVEGYGLDTEAFF
TRBJ2-1	TRBV15	CATSRGRGGGGDEQFF
TRBJ2-7	TRBV28	CASSLSPLPTYEQYF
TRBJ1-5	TRBV28	CASTLHSQYQPQHF
TRBJ1-4	TRBV7-9	CASSRLLTNEKLFF
TRBJ2-1	TRBV28	CASSKRWTLYNEQFF
TRBJ2-5	TRBV7-2	CASSSRGGSPRQYF
TRBJ2-7	TRBV28	CASSSPRGSSYEQYF
TRBJ2-2	TRBV20-1	CSALKDGELFF
TRBJ2-7	TRBV5-1	CASSLEPQGTYEQYF
TRBJ1-5	TRBV7-2	CASSSTPNQPQHF
TRBJ2-2	TRBV10-1	CASSDGRGDTGELFF
TRBJ2-3	TRBV5-1	CASSLDSPTDTQYF
TRBJ2-2	TRBV18	CASSPRRDRGSNTGELFF
TRBJ1-3	TRBV19	CASRLDAWGNTIYF
TRBJ2-7	TRBV7-9	CASSYPPGTSGYEQYF
TRBJ1-4	TRBV30	CAWSVDAANEKLFF
TRBJ2-7	TRBV6-6	CASRIAGGPNYEQYF
TRBJ2-7	TRBV27	CASSLIGTSGSPYEQYF